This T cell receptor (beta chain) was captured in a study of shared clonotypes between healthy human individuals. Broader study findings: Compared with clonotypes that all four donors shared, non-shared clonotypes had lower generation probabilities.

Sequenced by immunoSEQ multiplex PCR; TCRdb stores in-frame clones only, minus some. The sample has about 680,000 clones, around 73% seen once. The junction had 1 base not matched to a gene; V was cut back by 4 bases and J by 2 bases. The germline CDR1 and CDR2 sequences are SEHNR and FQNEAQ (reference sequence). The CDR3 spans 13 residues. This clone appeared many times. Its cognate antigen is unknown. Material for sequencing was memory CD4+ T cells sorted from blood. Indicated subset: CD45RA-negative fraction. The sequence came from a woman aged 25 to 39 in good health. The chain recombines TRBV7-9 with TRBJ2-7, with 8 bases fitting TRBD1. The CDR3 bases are TGTGCCAGCAGCTCACAGGGGGCCTACGAGCAGTACTTC. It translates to CASSSQGAYEQYF.